This T cell receptor beta chain was recovered during a study of control samples from healthy donors and cancer patients. TCRdb keeps only in-frame clones here, not all; method: immunoSEQ multiplex PCR. The table has about 120,000 clones, about nine tenths seen once. Trimming removed 2 bases from V and 5 bases from J; junction bases left unmatched: 7. The CDR3 sequence is 15 residues long. Germline V gene sequence: CDR1 MNHEY, CDR2 SVGAGI. The clonotype was recovered from a woman in her forties or fifties in good health. The rearrangement links TRBV6-5 to TRBJ2-3, with 7 bases aligning to TRBD2. The specimen was blood. The CDR3 DNA is TGTGCCAGCAGTTACGGCGGGAGTAAGGGAGATACGCAGTATTTT. It yields the protein CASSYGGSKGDTQYF.